This T cell receptor beta chain is drawn from a study of neurological immune-mediated disorders. The CDR3 is 15 residues long. The germline CDR1 and CDR2 sequences are DFQATT and SNEGSKA (reference sequence). The V and J ends lost 6 bases and 2 bases, in that order; junction bases with no gene match: 10. This clonotype showed up many times. It was by 5'RACE with 10-nucleotide random UMIs that the cDNA was made. Every sequencing run gave over 190 million TCR-beta sequences, taken from 15-18 subjects. Each CDR3 protein gets one entry after TCRdb re-called the 5' RACE reads with MiXCR. The sample has roughly 15,000 distinct CDR3 sequences; roughly 15% are singletons.

This clonotype was sampled from a man aged 55 to 70 with HTLV-1-associated myelopathy (HAM/TSP). Sequences were obtained from PBMCs. The rearrangement links TRBV20-1 to TRBJ2-1; the match to TRBD1 covers 7 bases. This chain's CDR3 is CSATLQGMTYNEQFF. The DNA of the CDR3 is TGCAGTGCCACCCTACAGGGGATGACCTACAATGAGCAGTTCTTC.